Listed below are T cell receptor beta chains from one sample, sequenced in a study of T cell responses to AZD1222 COVID-19 vaccine. Only in-frame clones appear in the TCRdb table, and some are missing; sequencing was by immunoSEQ multiplex PCR. Of 95,000 to 150,000 clones in the sample, about 90% were seen once. The sequenced sample was peripheral blood, obtained on day 0 of AZD1222 vaccination. The receptors were sampled from an adult in good health. Each CDR3 is given with its conserved first and last residue. The D gene is left open where the match is weak. Not every row has a clone size; where given, it reads once, few, many or a size class.

size | J | D | V | CDR3 | DNA
NA | TRBJ1-3 | TRBD1 | TRBV23-1 | CASRLIQGRGNTIYF | TGCGCCAGCCGGCTGATACAGGGGAGAGGAAACACCATATATTTT
NA | TRBJ2-1 | NA | TRBV9 | CASSVGAGSGPDNEQFF | TGTGCCAGCAGCGTGGGGGCGGGTAGCGGACCCGACAATGAGCAGTTCTTC
few | TRBJ2-7 | NA | TRBV18 | CASSPGGNDYEQYF | TGTGCCAGCTCACCAGGGGGAAATGACTACGAGCAGTACTTC
NA | TRBJ1-4 | NA | TRBV2 | CARGENEKLFF | TGTGCCAGGGGAGAAAATGAAAAACTGTTTTTT
NA | TRBJ2-6 | NA | TRBV2 | CASSESSGANVLTF | TGTGCCAGCAGTGAAAGCTCTGGGGCCAACGTCCTGACTTTC
once | TRBJ1-2 | NA | TRBV19 | CASSRFMDSRHGYTF | TGTGCCAGTAGTCGCTTCATGGACTCTCGGCATGGCTACACCTTC
NA | TRBJ1-3 | NA | TRBV7-9 | CAGTISGSTIYF | TGTGCCGGCACGATCTCTGGAAGCACCATATATTTT
NA | TRBJ2-1 | TRBD2 | TRBV5-1 | CASSQGLAGANEQFF | TGCGCCAGCAGCCAGGGACTAGCGGGGGCCAATGAGCAGTTCTTC
NA | TRBJ1-2 | NA | TRBV7-9 | CASSPAENYGYTF | TGTGCCAGCAGCCCCGCAGAGAACTATGGCTACACCTTC
NA | TRBJ1-1 | NA | TRBV14 | CASSPRPPRGTEAFF | TGTGCCAGCAGCCCCCGGCCCCCTCGGGGCACTGAAGCTTTCTTT
few | TRBJ2-2 | TRBD2 | TRBV7-8 | CASSLGGGVRNTGELFF | TGTGCCAGCAGCTTAGGCGGGGGGGTGAGGAACACCGGGGAGCTGTTTTTT
NA | TRBJ2-6 | NA | TRBV4-3 | CASSQGPTGSSGANVLTF | TGCGCCAGCAGCCAAGGTCCTACAGGCTCCTCTGGGGCCAACGTCCTGACTTTC
NA | TRBJ1-4 | NA | TRBV3-1/TRBV3-2 | CASSLQGGTNEKLFF | TGTGCCAGCAGCCTCCAGGGCGGAACTAATGAAAAACTGTTTTTT
once | TRBJ1-2 | TRBD1 | TRBV6-5 | CASTLTGVGYGYTF | TGTGCCAGCACTCTGACAGGGGTTGGCTATGGCTACACCTTC
NA | TRBJ2-3 | NA | TRBV25-1 | CASSELRGISDTQYF | TGTGCCAGCAGTGAACTAAGGGGTATCTCAGATACGCAGTATTTT
NA | TRBJ2-1 | NA | TRBV5-1 | CASSLGTDGNEQFF | TGCGCCAGCAGCTTAGGGACGGACGGAAATGAGCAGTTCTTC
NA | TRBJ1-5 | NA | TRBV6-6 | CASSYGVAMPQHF | TGTGCCAGCAGTTACGGGGTGGCGATGCCCCAGCATTTT
NA | TRBJ1-2 | TRBD1 | TRBV11-1 | CASSLARTGIYGYTF | TGTGCCAGCAGCTTAGCGCGGACAGGGATCTATGGCTACACCTTC
NA | TRBJ1-1 | NA | TRBV6-5 | CASSYAVGRVTEAFF | TGTGCCAGCAGTTACGCAGTAGGCAGGGTCACTGAAGCTTTCTTT
NA | TRBJ2-5 | NA | TRBV10-1 | CANLRARSQYF | TGCGCCAATTTAAGGGCCCGAAGCCAGTACTTC
NA | TRBJ1-3 | NA | TRBV5-6 | CASSPSRWNTIYF | TGTGCCAGCAGCCCCTCCCGGTGGAACACCATATATTTT
NA | TRBJ1-2 | TRBD1 | TRBV18 | CASSPPTGTGNYGYTF | TGTGCCAGCTCACCACCAACCGGGACAGGCAACTATGGCTACACCTTC
NA | TRBJ2-7 | NA | TRBV30 | CAWSVGGLYYEQYF | TGTGCCTGGAGTGTAGGGGGACTATACTACGAGCAGTACTTC
NA | TRBJ2-5 | TRBD2 | TRBV3-1/TRBV3-2 | CASSQETSGSLETQYF | TGTGCCAGCAGCCAAGAGACTAGCGGGAGTTTGGAGACCCAGTACTTC
NA | TRBJ2-7 | TRBD2 | TRBV24-1 | CATSDWGGTYEQYF | TGTGCCACCAGTGATTGGGGGGGAACCTACGAGCAGTACTTC
NA | TRBJ1-1 | NA | TRBV20-1 | CSAGRNTEAFF | TGCAGTGCGGGAAGAAACACTGAAGCTTTCTTT
NA | TRBJ2-3 | NA | TRBV19 | CASSLGLNTDTQYF | TGTGCCAGTAGTCTAGGACTGAACACAGATACGCAGTATTTT
NA | TRBJ1-5 | TRBD1 | TRBV19 | CASSTPQGMKGGQPQHF | TGTGCCAGTAGTACACCACAGGGGATGAAGGGGGGTCAGCCCCAGCATTTT
NA | TRBJ1-5 | NA | TRBV30 | CAWSEGGGNQPQHF | TGTGCCTGGAGTGAGGGAGGCGGCAATCAGCCCCAGCATTTT
NA | TRBJ1-5 | TRBD1 | TRBV18 | CASGGQSNQPQHF | TGTGCCAGCGGGGGACAGTCGAATCAGCCCCAGCATTTT
NA | TRBJ1-1 | NA | TRBV5-1 | CASREGENTEAFF | TGCGCCAGCAGAGAGGGAGAGAACACTGAAGCTTTCTTT
NA | TRBJ2-3 | NA | TRBV6-2/TRBV6-3 | CASSDRSSNTDTQYF | TGTGCCAGCAGCGACAGGTCCTCTAACACAGATACGCAGTATTTT
NA | TRBJ2-2 | NA | TRBV5-4 | CASSLALAGELFF | TGTGCCAGCAGCTTGGCCTTGGCCGGGGAGCTGTTTTTT
NA | TRBJ1-6 | TRBD1 | TRBV5-6 | CASSSWGTGSPLHF | TGTGCCAGCAGCTCATGGGGGACAGGATCACCCCTCCACTTT